The present TCR beta chain was sequenced within a study of T cell responses to AZD1222 COVID-19 vaccine. On the study more broadly: Combined were second doses at about 4 or about 12 weeks. Findings of the study overall: Repertoire sampling happened only post peak T cell response. White British donors predominated, females outnumbered males, and clonal diversity was possibly underestimated.

The V end lost 0 bases, the J end lost 0 bases, and 12 bases lay between the germline ends. Per the germline V gene, CDR1 is MNHEY and CDR2 is SVGEGT. CDR3 length: 16 residues. TCRdb's copy holds only in-frame clones and misses some; the assay was immunoSEQ multiplex PCR. The profile shows around 130,000 clones, over 90% of them singletons. As regards this clone: Its matching antigen is unknown.

The sequence derives from an adult in good health. Sequenced material: peripheral blood, taken on day 0 of AZD1222 vaccination. The V and J genes are TRBV6-2 or TRBV6-3 and TRBJ2-7, with D possibly being TRBD1 (6 bases). CDR3 residues: CASSYSWQGNSYEQYF. CDR3 DNA: TGTGCCAGCAGTTACTCGTGGCAGGGGAACTCCTACGAGCAGTACTTC.